Listed below are T cell receptor beta chains from one sample, sequenced in a study of blood T cell repertoires in COVID-19. Profiling relied on immunoSEQ multiplex PCR, and the TCRdb table lists in-frame clones only, not all of them. The sample consists of some 260,000 clones, roughly 83% of them appearing once. The sample consisted of peripheral blood. The source of these receptors is a man at least 80 years old with acute or convalescent COVID-19. The CDR3 runs from the conserved cysteine through the conserved F or W. A D gene is named only where the DNA matches it firmly. Expanded clones are given a class, and other clones once, few, many or no size at all.

>.|TRBV7-8|.|TRBJ1-6
TGTGCCAGCAGCCTAACAGGGACCTATAATTCACCCCTCCACTTT
CASSLTGTYNSPLHF
>.|TRBV5-6|TRBD1|TRBJ1-3
TGTGCCAGCAGCTTCAGGGGGGCAAACACCATATATTTT
CASSFRGANTIYF
>few|TRBV5-1|TRBD2|TRBJ2-5
TGCGCCAGCAGCCCGCGGGGGGACTATGGGCGGACCCAGTACTTC
CASSPRGDYGRTQYF
>.|TRBV7-9|TRBD2|TRBJ2-3
TGTGCCAGCAGCTTGGGACTAGCGGAGGGGTACACGCAGTATTTT
CASSLGLAEGYTQYF
>.|TRBV7-8|TRBD1|TRBJ1-5
TGTGCCAGCAGCCGACTCGCCGGACAGGGGGCTCATCAGCCCCAGCATTTT
CASSRLAGQGAHQPQHF
>once|TRBV18|TRBD1|TRBJ1-1
TGTGCCAGCTCACCCCCGGGACAGGGGGTAACTGAAGCTTTCTTT
CASSPPGQGVTEAFF
>.|TRBV24-1|.|TRBJ2-2
TGTGCCACCAGCCGGACAGCGAACACCGGGGAGCTGTTTTTT
CATSRTANTGELFF
>.|TRBV9|TRBD2|TRBJ2-5
TGTGCCAGCAGCCCCCGGACTAGCGGGATTGGAGAGACCCAGTACTTC
CASSPRTSGIGETQYF
>.|TRBV7-2|TRBD1|TRBJ1-6
TGTGCCAGCAGCTCTGACAGGGGGCGTTGGCCCCTCCACTTT
CASSSDRGRWPLHF
>.|TRBV29-1|TRBD1|TRBJ2-7
TGCAGCGTAGCCGTTAGGACAGGGGACGAGCAGTACTTC
CSVAVRTGDEQYF